This is a list of T cell receptor beta chains from one sample in a study of blood T cell repertoires in COVID-19. The method was immunoSEQ multiplex PCR; TCRdb's version includes in-frame clones alone and lacks a portion of them. The sample shows around 300,000 clones, roughly nine tenths of them seen only once. The sample was PBMCs or T cells enriched from blood (not recorded which). These receptors all come from a woman aged 55-69 years who had recovered from COVID-19. CDR3s include the opening cysteine and the closing phenylalanine or tryptophan. The order of the fields is CDR3 length, V gene, CDR3 protein.

16	TRBV10-3	CAIKTGLQGRGNTIYF
13	TRBV5-1	CASSFTEDTEAFF
16	TRBV5-1	CASSLTGETGTDTQYF
13	TRBV18	CASSGQNNSPLHF
15	TRBV27	CASSLGLAGYNEQFF
13	TRBV12-3/TRBV12-4	CASSFHPVGELFF
15	TRBV11-2	CASSPRFGENTEAFF
15	TRBV30	CAWSGSWVTRGTQYF
14	TRBV29-1	CSGLRDRVSTEAFF
14	TRBV10-2	CACAGGRGSDTQYF
14	TRBV7-2	CASSLRDSGHGYTF
11	TRBV24-1	CATSDPYEQYF
16	TRBV28	CASSLKMAGGYQPQHF
14	TRBV7-3	CASSPRGVGDTQYF
13	TRBV11-2	CASSLGRFEHQFF